This T cell receptor (beta chain) was identified in a study of PD-L1 blockade in urothelial cancer. Background on the study: Treatment start was followed by blood analysis at 3 weeks (second dose) and again at 6 weeks. Blood-derived samples held a median roughly 140,000 T cells.

TCRdb's copy holds only in-frame clones and misses some; the assay was immunoSEQ multiplex PCR. The sample has just under 50,000 clones; about 80% are singletons. The time point is: pretreatment peripheral blood. The sample in question was PBMCs, obtained around atezolizumab (anti-PD-L1) treatment. The sequence derives from a man between 65 and 85 years old with urothelial cancer.

DNA of the CDR3: TGTGCCAGCAGCCCAAGACTGGCTGCGGATGAGCAGTTCTTC. It yields the protein CASSPRLAADEQFF. The chain links TRBV7-2 to TRBJ2-1; no clear D gene. Germline V gives CDR1 SGHTA, CDR2 FQGNSA. V gave up 5 bases and J gave up 8 bases, with 16 bases separating them. The CDR3 runs to 14 residues.